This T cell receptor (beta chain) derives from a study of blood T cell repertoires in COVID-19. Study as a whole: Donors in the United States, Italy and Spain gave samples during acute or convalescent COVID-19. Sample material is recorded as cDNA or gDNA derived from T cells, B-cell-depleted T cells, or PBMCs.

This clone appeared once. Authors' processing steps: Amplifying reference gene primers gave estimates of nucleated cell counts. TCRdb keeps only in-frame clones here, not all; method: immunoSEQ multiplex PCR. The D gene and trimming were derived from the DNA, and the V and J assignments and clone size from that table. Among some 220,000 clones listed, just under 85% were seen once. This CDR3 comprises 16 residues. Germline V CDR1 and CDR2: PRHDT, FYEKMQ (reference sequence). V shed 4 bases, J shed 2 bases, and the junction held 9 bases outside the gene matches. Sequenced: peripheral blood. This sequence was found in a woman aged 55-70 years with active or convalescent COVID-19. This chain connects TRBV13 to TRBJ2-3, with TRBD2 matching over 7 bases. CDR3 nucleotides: TGTGCCAGCAGCTCCTATTGGGGGGGTGTCACAGATACGCAGTATTTT. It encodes CASSSYWGGVTDTQYF.